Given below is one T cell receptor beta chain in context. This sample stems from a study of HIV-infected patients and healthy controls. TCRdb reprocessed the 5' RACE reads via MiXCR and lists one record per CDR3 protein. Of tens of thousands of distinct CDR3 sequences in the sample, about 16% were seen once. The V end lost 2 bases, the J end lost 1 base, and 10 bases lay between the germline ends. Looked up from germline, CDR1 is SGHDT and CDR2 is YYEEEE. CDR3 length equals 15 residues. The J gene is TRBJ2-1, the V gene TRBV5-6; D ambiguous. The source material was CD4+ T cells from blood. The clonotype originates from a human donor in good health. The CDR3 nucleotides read TGTGCCAGCAGCTTATTAGGAGAGTCCTACAATGAGCAGTTCTTC. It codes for CASSLLGESYNEQFF.